These T cell receptor beta chains were read from a single sample in a study of CD8 T cells in ankylosing spondylitis. In TCRdb, the 5' RACE reads were re-called with MiXCR into one record per CDR3 protein. In the table there are about 340,000 distinct CDR3 sequences, 20% to 25% of which are singletons. The sequenced material came from blood, either unsorted or a sorted T cell fraction (not recorded which). The receptors stem from a male donor with ankylosing spondylitis or in good health (not recorded which). Both conserved end residues are trimmed from each CDR3. Fields, in order: V gene, clone size, J gene, CDR3 protein. Only some rows state a clone size, as once, few, many or a class for expanded clones.

v_call: TRBV12-3/TRBV12-4; clone_size: NA; j_call: TRBJ2-1; cdr3_aa: ASTPLERDNEQF
v_call: TRBV3-1; clone_size: NA; j_call: TRBJ2-5; cdr3_aa: ASSQDPGLARETQY
v_call: TRBV29-1; clone_size: NA; j_call: TRBJ2-5; cdr3_aa: SVEEGTGGKTQY
v_call: TRBV10-2; clone_size: NA; j_call: TRBJ2-1; cdr3_aa: AEASGTYNEQF
v_call: TRBV13; clone_size: NA; j_call: TRBJ2-3; cdr3_aa: ATRGWPDTDTQY
v_call: TRBV7-8; clone_size: NA; j_call: TRBJ2-3; cdr3_aa: ASSLAGTGGADTQY
v_call: TRBV30; clone_size: NA; j_call: TRBJ2-1; cdr3_aa: AWSVANEQF
v_call: TRBV29-1; clone_size: NA; j_call: TRBJ1-3; cdr3_aa: SVDRVGSGNTIY
v_call: TRBV21-1; clone_size: few; j_call: TRBJ2-1; cdr3_aa: ASSHISTPVYNEQF
v_call: TRBV7-2; clone_size: NA; j_call: TRBJ2-7; cdr3_aa: AICSAGAWSYEQY
v_call: TRBV4-2; clone_size: few; j_call: TRBJ2-7; cdr3_aa: ASSQDPSAASTYEQY
v_call: TRBV24-1; clone_size: NA; j_call: TRBJ2-1; cdr3_aa: ATSDSPIAGSGNEQF
v_call: TRBV11-2; clone_size: NA; j_call: TRBJ2-2; cdr3_aa: ASSSPGVNTGELF
v_call: TRBV12-3/TRBV12-4; clone_size: once; j_call: TRBJ2-5; cdr3_aa: ASSQGALRQETQY
v_call: TRBV28; clone_size: few; j_call: TRBJ2-1; cdr3_aa: ASSLGGDHNEQF
v_call: TRBV27; clone_size: few; j_call: TRBJ2-7; cdr3_aa: ASSSTPGGDYEQY
v_call: TRBV10-3; clone_size: few; j_call: TRBJ2-2; cdr3_aa: AISAPQGTGELF
v_call: TRBV7-8; clone_size: many; j_call: TRBJ2-3; cdr3_aa: ASSSQTSNADTQY
v_call: TRBV12-3/TRBV12-4; clone_size: NA; j_call: TRBJ2-7; cdr3_aa: ASSDRTAHEQY
v_call: TRBV5-6; clone_size: few; j_call: TRBJ2-7; cdr3_aa: ASSLGGLVEQY
v_call: TRBV12-3/TRBV12-4; clone_size: NA; j_call: TRBJ1-3; cdr3_aa: ASSLLRGNTIY
v_call: TRBV6-2/TRBV6-3; clone_size: NA; j_call: TRBJ2-5; cdr3_aa: ASSYSLWARETQY
v_call: TRBV6-1; clone_size: few; j_call: TRBJ2-1; cdr3_aa: ASSKSGGGSYNEQF
v_call: TRBV7-8; clone_size: NA; j_call: TRBJ2-6; cdr3_aa: ASSFEYSGANVLT
v_call: TRBV5-1; clone_size: few; j_call: TRBJ2-7; cdr3_aa: ASSPRTSGGLYYEQY